What follows are 18 T cell receptor beta chains derived from one specimen sequenced in a study of memory CD4+ T cells and cytomegalovirus serostatus. Using immunoSEQ multiplex PCR, the repertoire was profiled, and TCRdb retains in-frame clones only, with some absent. The sample gives about 53,000 clones, 78% of which show up once; over 0.65% is in the top ten. The sort gate was single viable CD3+CD4+CD8-CD45RO+ cells for memory CD4+ T cells. Sequenced material: memory CD4+ T cells from blood. Every receptor here comes from an adult in good health and CMV-seronegative.

The chain uses TRBV10-3 and TRBJ1-1; D not resolved. This CDR3 has 13 residues. The germline gives CDR1 ENHRY, CDR2 SYGVKD. V was pared by 6 bases and J by 5 bases, with 13 bases between. This CDR3 reads CAIRTPEVTEAFF. The CDR3 coding sequence is TGTGCCATCAGAACGCCCGAGGTAACTGAAGCTTTCTTT.

V gene TRBV7-6 combines with J gene TRBJ1-6, with 7 nucleotides matching TRBD1. V shed 5 bases and J 10 bases; nucleotides not matched to a gene: 5. Per germline, CDR1 SGHVS and CDR2 FNYEAQ. The CDR3 is 13 amino acids. The CDR3 protein is CASSQTDRSPLHF. CDR3 DNA: TGTGCCAGCAGCCAAACGGACAGGTCACCCCTCCACTTT.

The V and J genes are TRBV7-2 and TRBJ2-3, with a possible D match to TRBD1 (6 bases). Trimming cost V 0 bases and J 0 bases, with 13 bases left between them. This CDR3 is built from 17 residues. Germline V gives CDR1 SGHTA, CDR2 FQGNSA. CDR3 nucleotides: TGTGCCAGCAGCTTAGCATCGGGACAAGTAAGCACAGATACGCAGTATTTT. The encoded protein is CASSLASGQVSTDTQYF. Supplemented by reference TRBV7-2 and TRBJ2-3, the full variable domain reads GAGVSQSPSNKVTEKGKDVELRCDPISGHTALYWYRQSLGQGLEFLIYFQGNSAPDKSGLPSDRFSAERTGGSVSTLTIQRTQQEDSAVYLCASSLASGQVSTDTQYFGPGTRLTVL.

V is TRBV7-2 and J is TRBJ1-2; 11 positions match TRBD1. Looked up from germline, CDR1 is SGHTA and CDR2 is FQGNSA. The V gene end was trimmed by 2 bases and the J gene end by 6 bases; junction bases not matched to a gene: 5. CDR3 length: 15 residues. This chain's CDR3 is CASSLLGQGGDGYTF. CDR3 sequence (DNA): TGTGCCAGCAGCTTATTGGGACAGGGGGGTGATGGCTACACCTTC.

The genes are TRBV5-1 and TRBJ2-2, with 12 bases lining up with TRBD2. V shed 2 bases and J 6 bases; nucleotides not matched to a gene: 5. CDR1 is SGHRS, CDR2 YFSETQ, per germline. This CDR3 contains 16 residues. In nucleotides, the CDR3 is TGCGCCAGCAGCTTCCAGACTAGCGGGAGCCCCGGGGAGCTGTTTTTT. Translated, it gives CASSFQTSGSPGELFF.

This clone was observed a handful of times. This chain links TRBV6-1 with TRBJ2-1; D is perhaps TRBD1 (6 bases). The V gene lost 2 bases and the J gene lost 7 bases, with 18 bases spanning the gap. CDR3 length: 16 amino acids. Germline assignment: CDR1 MNHNS and CDR2 SASEGT. In DNA form, the CDR3 reads TGTGCCAGCAGTGAACTTCGAGGCAGGGGATCTAATGAGCAGTTCTTC. Protein sequence: CASSELRGRGSNEQFF.

The chain joins TRBV28 to TRBJ1-2, with D hard to call. This CDR3 has 14 amino acids. Trimming cost V 5 bases and J 0 bases, with 10 bases left between them. Germline V gives CDR1 MDHEN, CDR2 SYDVKM. The CDR3 sequence is CASSTLGANYGYTF. CDR3 nucleotide sequence: TGTGCCAGCAGTACCCTAGGAGCTAACTATGGCTACACCTTC.

The chain uses TRBV7-6 and TRBJ2-5, with D possibly being TRBD1 or TRBD2 (5 bases each). CDR1 is SGHVS and CDR2 is FNYEAQ in the germline V gene. The CDR3 extends over 14 amino acids. The V and J ends lost 5 bases and 4 bases respectively, with 14 bases between them. The CDR3 DNA sequence: TGTGCCAGCAGCGCCGGGACGCCTCCAGAGACCCAGTACTTC. The encoded protein is CASSAGTPPETQYF.

This clone was counted only a few times. The chain recombines TRBV27 with TRBJ2-7, with a possible D match to TRBD2 (5 bases). Per the germline V gene, CDR1 is MNHEY and CDR2 is SMNVEV (reference sequence). The CDR3 consists of 15 residues. V lost 5 bases and J 2 bases, leaving 16 bases between the germline ends. This CDR3 is CASSPVDFTPYEQYF. The CDR3 bases are TGTGCCAGCAGTCCCGTGGACTTTACCCCCTACGAGCAGTACTTC.

V and J are TRBV4-2 and TRBJ2-1; 7 bases are a match to TRBD2. J gave up 0 bases and V 1 base, and 3 bases lay outside the gene matches. This CDR3 has 16 residues. From germline, CDR1 is LGHNA and CDR2 YNFKEQ. CDR3 sequence (DNA): TGTGCCAGCAGCCAAGTTGCGGGGGACTCCTACAATGAGCAGTTCTTC. This sequence encodes CASSQVAGDSYNEQFF.

The chain couples TRBV6-1 to TRBJ1-2, with D possibly matching TRBD1 (5 bases). CDR1 and CDR2 (germline): MNHNS, SASEGT. This CDR3 spans 14 amino acids. V lost 3 bases and J lost 4, with 12 bases in between. Here the CDR3 DNA reads TGTGCCAGCAGTGAGGAAGAGGGACCCTATGGCTACACCTTC. Its protein product is CASSEEEGPYGYTF.

The V call is TRBV6-5, the J call TRBJ1-4; D uncertain. The CDR3 runs 12 residues. V was clipped by 5 bases and J by 3 bases, with 4 bases between them. The germline V gene encodes CDR1 MNHEY and CDR2 SVGAGI. CDR3 protein: CASSRANEKLFF. The CDR3 DNA is TGTGCCAGCAGTCGCGCTAATGAAAAACTGTTTTTT.

The J gene is TRBJ2-5, the V gene TRBV10-3, with D possibly being TRBD1 (6 bases). V shed 6 bases and J shed 0 bases, with 11 bases lying between them. Germline V gene data show CDR1 as ENHRY and CDR2 as SYGVKD. CDR3 length equals 14 residues. In DNA form, the CDR3 reads TGTGCCATCAGGGGACACCCGTACCAAGAGACCCAGTACTTC. This codes for CAIRGHPYQETQYF.

This chain uses TRBV11-2 with TRBJ2-2; a possible D gene is TRBD2 (5 bases). V lost 2 bases to trimming and J lost 1 base, with 8 bases between them. The germline V gene encodes CDR1 SGHAT and CDR2 FQNNGV. The CDR3 extends over 15 amino acids. CDR3 DNA sequence: TGTGCCAGCAGCTTAAGCGGCATGAACACCGGGGAGCTGTTTTTT. Protein product: CASSLSGMNTGELFF.

This clone was observed a single time. The chain recombines TRBV19 with TRBJ1-5; 8 bases are a match to TRBD1. The CDR3 length is 14 residues. Looked up from germline, CDR1 is LNHDA and CDR2 is SQIVND (reference sequence). V shed 4 bases and J 4 bases; nucleotides not matched to a gene: 3. The CDR3 reads CASSTGQGNQPQHF. The DNA of the CDR3 is TGTGCCAGTAGTACTGGACAGGGAAATCAGCCCCAGCATTTT.

This chain links TRBV6-5 with TRBJ2-2; D might be TRBD2 (6 bases). The germline gives CDR1 MNHEY, CDR2 SVGAGI. Trimming removed 6 bases at V and 6 bases at J, with 11 bases between. The CDR3 is 13 amino acids. The CDR3 spells CASRAGGAGELFF. The CDR3 bases are TGTGCCAGCAGGGCCGGGGGAGCCGGGGAGCTGTTTTTT.

The V call is TRBV6-1, the J call TRBJ1-2; D perhaps matches TRBD1 (5 bases). Trimming removed 1 base from V and 5 bases from J, with 14 bases in between. The CDR3 consists of 15 residues. Germline V CDR1 and CDR2: MNHNS, SASEGT. CDR3 protein: CASSEERGGTYGYTF. DNA of the CDR3: TGTGCCAGCAGTGAAGAGCGGGGGGGGACTTATGGCTACACCTTC.

J is TRBJ2-5 and V is TRBV5-4; D is perhaps TRBD1 (7 bases). Germline assignment: CDR1 SGHNT and CDR2 YYREEE (reference sequence). This CDR3 is 14 amino acids long. Trimming left V 4 bases short and J 4 bases short, with 14 bases between. The CDR3 DNA reads TGTGCCAGCAGCGCCGGACAGGAGGGAGAGACCCAGTACTTC. Its translation is CASSAGQEGETQYF.